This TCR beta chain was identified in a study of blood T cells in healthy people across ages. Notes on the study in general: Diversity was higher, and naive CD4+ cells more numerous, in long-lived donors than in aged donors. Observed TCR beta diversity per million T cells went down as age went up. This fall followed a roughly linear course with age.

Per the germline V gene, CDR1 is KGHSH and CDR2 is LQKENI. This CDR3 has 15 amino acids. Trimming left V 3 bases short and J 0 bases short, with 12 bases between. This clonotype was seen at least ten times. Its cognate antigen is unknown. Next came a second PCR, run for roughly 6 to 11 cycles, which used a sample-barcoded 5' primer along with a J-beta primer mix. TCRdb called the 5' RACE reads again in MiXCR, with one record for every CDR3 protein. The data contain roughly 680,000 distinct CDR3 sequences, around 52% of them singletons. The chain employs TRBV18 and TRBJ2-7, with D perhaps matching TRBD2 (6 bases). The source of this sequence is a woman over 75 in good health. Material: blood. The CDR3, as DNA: TGTGCCAGCTCACCTCCAGGGACTGTCTCCTACGAGCAGTACTTC. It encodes CASSPPGTVSYEQYF.